Here is one T cell receptor beta chain with its context. The antigen remains unidentified. 13 Jbeta primers and 60 Vbeta primers were used for the PCR. Using immunoSEQ multiplex PCR, the repertoire was profiled, and TCRdb retains in-frame clones only, with some absent. Among about 120,000 clones listed, roughly 80% were seen once. These data come from a study of cytomegalovirus exposure and HLA in healthy donors. Study-wide points: It was assumed in the presence/absence analyses that sequencing depth was roughly uniform across donors. An analysis done earlier found most TCR beta V segments productive about 87% or about 30% of the time. When a later analysis compared HLA-associated TCR beta chains with equally common others, the HLA-associated chains turned out to be more clonally expanded and to have lower generation probabilities.

Sampled while nominally healthy, donors likely had unrecorded immune exposures. The germline V gene has CDR1 MNHEY and CDR2 SMNVEV (reference sequence). V trimming: 6 bases; J trimming: 4 bases; junction bases outside the gene matches: 10. The CDR3 contains 17 residues. The sequenced sample was PBMCs. This TCR derives from a man between 50 and 59 years old in good health and CMV-seropositive. This chain links TRBV27 with TRBJ2-2; TRBD1 agrees at 11 bases. CDR3 residues: CASRPGQGVLGTGELFF. The CDR3 DNA reads TGTGCCAGCAGGCCGGGACAGGGGGTTCTGGGCACCGGGGAGCTGTTTTTT.